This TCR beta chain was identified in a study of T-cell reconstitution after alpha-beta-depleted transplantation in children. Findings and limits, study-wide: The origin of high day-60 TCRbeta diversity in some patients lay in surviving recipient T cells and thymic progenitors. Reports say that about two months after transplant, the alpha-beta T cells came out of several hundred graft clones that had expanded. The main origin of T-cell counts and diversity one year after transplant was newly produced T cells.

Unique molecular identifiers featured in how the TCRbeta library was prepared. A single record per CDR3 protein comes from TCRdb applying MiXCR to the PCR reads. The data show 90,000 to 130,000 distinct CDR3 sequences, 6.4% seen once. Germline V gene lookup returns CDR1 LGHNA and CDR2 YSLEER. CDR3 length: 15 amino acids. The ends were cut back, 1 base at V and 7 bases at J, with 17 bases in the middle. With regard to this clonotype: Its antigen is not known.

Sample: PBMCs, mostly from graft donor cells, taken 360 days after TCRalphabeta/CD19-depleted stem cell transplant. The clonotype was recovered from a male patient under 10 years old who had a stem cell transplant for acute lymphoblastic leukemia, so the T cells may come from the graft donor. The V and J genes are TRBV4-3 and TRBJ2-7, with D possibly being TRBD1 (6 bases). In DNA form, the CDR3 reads TGCGCCAGCAGCCAAGGGACAGACCCGAGACGTGAGCAGTACTTC. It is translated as CASSQGTDPRREQYF.